Below are 2 T cell receptor beta chains sequenced from a single sample in a study of neurological immune-mediated disorders. MiXCR, applied by TCRdb to the 5' RACE reads, yields one record per CDR3 protein. Of under 80,000 distinct CDR3 sequences in the sample, around 14% were seen once. The sequencing sample was made of PBMCs. These receptors came from a woman between 45 and 65 years old in good health.

This clonotype was picked up a small number of times. A read error may be the cause here, since a much bigger clone is one base away. The chain carries TRBV5-1 and TRBJ2-1; TRBD2 matches at 10 bases. In germline, CDR1 is SGHRS, CDR2 YFSETQ. This CDR3 region has 15 residues. CDR3 sequence: CANSLRTSGYNEQFF. CDR3 coding DNA: TGCGCCAACAGCTTGCGGACTAGCGGTTACAATGAGCAGTTCTTC.

In its sample, this clonotype was seen many times. The V and J genes are TRBV5-1 and TRBJ1-4; 8 bases line up with TRBD1. Germline V gene sequence: CDR1 SGHRS, CDR2 YFSETQ. V lost 6 bases to trimming and J lost 8 bases; unmatched junction nucleotides: 15. This CDR3 has 16 residues. CDR3 coding DNA: TGCGCCAGCACCTTCGGGACAGGATCTTTGGGGGAAAAACTGTTTTTT. Its protein is CASTFGTGSLGEKLFF.